These 29 T cell receptor beta chains came from one sample sequenced in a study of OX40 agonist ivuxolimab in advanced cancers. This table comes from immunoSEQ multiplex PCR, and its TCRdb copy is limited to in-frame clones, with some not included. The profile covers about 89,000 clones, with roughly 90% appearing a single time and roughly 0.3% taken by the ten largest. Sample: CD4+ or CD8+ T cells sorted from blood, taken in a trial of the OX40 agonist ivuxolimab. These TCRs come from an adult with an advanced solid tumor such as melanoma, head and neck, liver or kidney cancer.

The gene calls are TRBV7-2 and TRBJ1-4; 11 positions match TRBD1. In germline, CDR1 is SGHTA, CDR2 FQGNSA. CDR3 size: 15 residues. Unmatched junction bases numbered 3, after V lost 3 bases and J lost 6 bases. The CDR3 loop is CASSFSDRGHEKLFF. The CDR3 nucleotides read TGTGCCAGCAGCTTTTCGGACAGGGGGCATGAAAAACTGTTTTTT.

This chain connects TRBV5-3 to TRBJ1-2; D not resolved. TRBV5-3 is sorted into the ORF group, with uncertain function. The CDR3 runs 14 residues. V shed 7 bases and J shed 3 bases, with 16 bases lying between them. The CDR3 DNA follows: TGTGCCAGACCAAACGGGTCGACCGACTATGGCTACACCTTC. It is translated as CARPNGSTDYGYTF.

The chain uses TRBV19 and TRBJ2-5; 7 positions agree with TRBD1. Germline V gives CDR1 LNHDA, CDR2 SQIVND (reference sequence). The V and J ends lost 4 bases and 4 bases, in that order; junction bases with no gene match: 6. This CDR3 is built from 14 residues. The CDR3 loop reads CASSTQGVGETQYF. The DNA for the CDR3 is TGTGCCAGTAGTACGCAGGGGGTGGGAGAGACCCAGTACTTC.

The rearrangement links TRBV5-5 to TRBJ1-2, with D hard to call. CDR1 SGHKS and CDR2 YYEKEE come from the germline V gene (reference sequence). This CDR3 is built from 13 residues. Trimming shortened V by 4 bases and J by 2 bases, and 9 bases separated the two germline ends. CDR3 region: CASSPTENYGYTF. CDR3 nucleotide sequence: TGTGCCAGCAGCCCCACCGAGAACTATGGCTACACCTTC.

The V gene is TRBV2, the J gene TRBJ2-1; the match to TRBD2 covers 7 bases. This CDR3 region has 15 residues. The germline CDR1 and CDR2 sequences are SNHLY and FYNNEI. Trimming at V came to 2 bases and at J to 10 bases, leaving 11 bases not matched to a gene. CDR3 DNA sequence: TGTGCCAGCAGTGAACCGTGGGGAGGGATAGTCGAGCAGTTCTTC. Encoded protein: CASSEPWGGIVEQFF.

Regarding this clone: A junction end diverges from the germline sequence, so it may reflect a read error. The V and J genes are TRBV19 and TRBJ2-7; a weak D match, TRBD1 (6 bases). The CDR3 loop spans 14 amino acids. The germline V gene has CDR1 LNHDA and CDR2 SQIVND (reference sequence). CDR3 sequence (DNA): TGTGTCAGTAGTTTACAGGGACCCCTTGGGGAGCAGTACTTC. This codes for CVSSLQGPLGEQYF.

J is TRBJ2-7 and V is TRBV5-1; TRBD2 is a possible D gene (5 bases). The V and J ends lost 4 bases and 0 bases respectively, with 17 bases between them. Germline CDR1 reads SGHRS; CDR2 reads YFSETQ. The CDR3 is 16 amino acids. The CDR3 protein is CASSPEVGPSSYEQYF. CDR3 sequence (DNA): TGCGCCAGCAGCCCGGAGGTGGGCCCGAGCTCCTACGAGCAGTACTTC.

This clone showed up just a few times. The chain carries TRBV11-3 and TRBJ2-3; maybe TRBD2 (5 bases). The CDR3 is 15 residues long. The germline V and J ends were trimmed by 3 bases and 2 bases, with 12 bases remaining between them. Germline CDR1 and CDR2: SGHNT and YENEEA. This CDR3 is CASSFSTGFTDTQYF. DNA of the CDR3: TGTGCCAGCAGCTTCTCAACGGGATTCACAGATACGCAGTATTTT.

J is TRBJ2-1 and V is TRBV5-6; D possibly uses TRBD1 or TRBD2 (6 bases each). Trimming took 3 bases from V and 6 from J, leaving 16 bases between them. CDR3 length equals 15 residues. Looked up from germline, CDR1 is SGHDT and CDR2 is YYEEEE. The CDR3 here is CASSSLGGPVNEQFF. DNA for the CDR3: TGTGCCAGCAGCTCCCTGGGGGGCCCGGTCAATGAGCAGTTCTTC.

CDR3 in amino acids: CASSRDIYYEQYF. As DNA, the CDR3 is TGTGCCAGTAGCCGGGACATTTACTACGAGCAGTACTTC. This chain links TRBV19 with TRBJ2-7, with D possibly TRBD1 on 6 matching bases. The CDR3 has 13 residues. Trimming cost V 6 bases and J 3 bases, with 12 bases left between them. The germline V gene has CDR1 LNHDA and CDR2 SQIVND (reference sequence).

The chain is built from TRBV11-2 and TRBJ2-1; possible D gene TRBD2, 5 bases. The CDR3 length is 12 residues. The ends were cut back, 4 bases at V and 14 bases at J, with 15 bases in the middle. Looked up from germline, CDR1 is SGHAT and CDR2 is FQNNGV. Here the CDR3 DNA reads TGTGCCAGCAGCTCCCGACTATCCCTTGAGTTCTTC. Its protein is CASSSRLSLEFF. The entire variable domain, with the rest obtained from reference TRBV11-2 and TRBJ2-1, is as follows: EAGVAQSPRYKIIEKRQSVAFWCNPISGHATLYWYQQILGQGPKLLIQFQNNGVVDDSQLPKDRFSAERLKGVDSTLKIQPAKLEDSAVYLCASSSRLSLEFFGPGTRLTVL.

This chain uses TRBV7-9 with TRBJ2-5; D possibly corresponds to TRBD2 (6 bases). This CDR3 has 16 amino acids. The germline gives CDR1 SEHNR, CDR2 FQNEAQ (reference sequence). Trimming shortened V by 5 bases and J by 3 bases, and 19 bases separated the two germline ends. CDR3 sequence: CASSPYGTGDEETQYF. CDR3 nucleotide sequence: TGTGCCAGCAGCCCCTACGGGACGGGAGATGAAGAGACCCAGTACTTC.

This rearrangement joins TRBV25-1 to TRBJ1-2; tentative D call: TRBD1 (6 bases). CDR1 MGHDK and CDR2 SYGVNS come from the germline V gene. V was pared by 2 bases and J by 3 bases, with 19 bases between. There are 17 residues in the CDR3. DNA for the CDR3: TGTGCCAGCAGTGAACTCCGGACAGAAAAGTCCGACTATGGCTACACCTTC. It is translated as CASSELRTEKSDYGYTF.

V usage is TRBV6-1 and J usage is TRBJ1-4; 7 bases line up with TRBD1. Germline-derived CDR1 and CDR2 are MNHNS and SASEGT. V lost 4 bases and J lost 3; bases outside the gene matches: 5. The CDR3 loop spans 15 amino acids. The CDR3 DNA reads TGTGCCAGCAGTGCCTCAGGGGGGGCTAATGAAAAACTGTTTTTT. Protein sequence: CASSASGGANEKLFF.

The rearrangement joins TRBV5-1 to TRBJ2-5, with D tentatively TRBD2 (6 bases). Germline V gene sequence: CDR1 SGHRS, CDR2 YFSETQ. This CDR3 contains 14 residues. The ends were cut back, 3 bases at V and 4 bases at J, with 13 bases in the middle. The CDR3 DNA reads TGCGCCAGCAGCTCCGGGAGCCGGACAGAGACCCAGTACTTC. Residues: CASSSGSRTETQYF.

The CDR3 nucleotides read TGCGCCAGCAGCTTGGACAGGGGAGTCACTGGGGCCAACGTCCTGACTTTC. It encodes CASSLDRGVTGANVLTF. The chain is built from TRBV5-1 and TRBJ2-6; 7 bases agree with TRBD1. Germline CDR1 and CDR2: SGHRS and YFSETQ. V lost 0 bases, J lost 2 bases, and 5 bases stayed unmatched. The CDR3 runs 17 residues.

This clone appeared a few times. The chain links TRBV19 to TRBJ1-1, with 11 bases aligning to TRBD1. CDR3 size: 16 residues. Germline values: CDR1 LNHDA, CDR2 SQIVND (reference sequence). Trimming removed 7 bases from V and 10 bases from J; junction bases left unmatched: 17. The CDR3 DNA reads as TGTGCCAGTACCATAGGGAAAGGACAGGGGGCTCCCCGAGCTTTCTTT. Encoded protein: CASTIGKGQGAPRAFF.

This chain joins TRBV9 and TRBJ2-1; either TRBD1 or TRBD2 may fit D (5 bases each). CDR3 length: 15 residues. Deletions cut 3 bases from V and 8 bases from J, with 18 bases between. Germline V gene sequence: CDR1 SGDLS, CDR2 YYNGEE. CDR3 sequence: CASSERGAPVDEQFF. CDR3 sequence (DNA): TGTGCCAGCAGCGAGAGGGGAGCCCCGGTCGATGAGCAGTTCTTC.

The J gene is TRBJ1-5, the V gene TRBV19; D is undetermined. Germline CDR1 is LNHDA and CDR2 is SQIVND (reference sequence). Trimming pared 5 bases from V and 3 bases from J, leaving 17 bases between. The CDR3 extends over 16 amino acids. CDR3 nucleotides: TGTGCCAGTAGTCCTCTCACCAACACCGTCAATCAGCCCCAGCATTTT. Amino acid sequence: CASSPLTNTVNQPQHF.

The chain links TRBV2 to TRBJ2-2; TRBD2 matches 7 bases. Trimming cost V 8 bases and J 3 bases; bases outside gene matches: 9. In germline, CDR1 is SNHLY, CDR2 FYNNEI. The CDR3 consists of 15 residues. CDR3 sequence reads: CASAPFGGDTGELFF. CDR3 bases: TGTGCCAGCGCCCCTTTTGGGGGGGACACCGGGGAGCTGTTTTTT.

The chain recombines TRBV7-9 with TRBJ1-2; the D is unclear. CDR3 size: 12 residues. The germline V gene has CDR1 SEHNR and CDR2 FQNEAQ (reference sequence). V was cut by 5 bases and J by 2 bases, with 6 bases left in between. In DNA form, the CDR3 reads TGTGCCAGCAGCGATAAGAACTATGGCTACACCTTC. Translated, it gives CASSDKNYGYTF.

The chain is built from TRBV11-2 and TRBJ2-6; 8 nucleotides line up with TRBD1. The CDR3 is made up of 15 amino acids. V lost 5 bases to trimming and J lost 3 bases; unmatched junction nucleotides: 3. CDR1 and CDR2 from the germline V gene are SGHAT and FQNNGV. CDR3 region: CASSAGQGGANVLTF. CDR3 coding DNA: TGTGCCAGCAGCGCCGGACAGGGTGGGGCCAACGTCCTGACTTTC.

This clone appeared once. The chain combines TRBV6-6 with TRBJ1-5; D might be TRBD1 (6 bases). This CDR3 spans 13 amino acids. Trimming stripped 6 bases from V and 4 bases from J, with 10 bases between. Germline assignment: CDR1 MNHNY and CDR2 SVGAGI (reference sequence). The CDR3 reads CASSHRENQPQHF. CDR3 bases: TGTGCCAGCAGCCACAGGGAGAATCAGCCCCAGCATTTT.

V gene TRBV4-3 combines with J gene TRBJ2-2; a weak D match, TRBD2 (6 bases). The V gene lost 1 base and the J gene lost 4 bases, with 10 bases spanning the gap. Per germline, CDR1 LGHNA and CDR2 YSLEER. The CDR3 is made up of 15 amino acids. This chain's CDR3 is CASSQGRVVTGELFF. CDR3 nucleotide sequence: TGCGCCAGCAGCCAAGGGAGGGTAGTCACCGGGGAGCTGTTTTTT.

The rearrangement uses TRBV15 and TRBJ2-7; 11 positions agree with TRBD2. This CDR3 region has 17 residues. Unmatched junction bases numbered 7, after V lost 1 base and J lost 2 bases. The germline gives CDR1 LNHNV, CDR2 YYDKDF (reference sequence). CDR3 in amino acids: CATSRVMASGGTYEQYF. CDR3 in DNA: TGTGCCACCAGCAGAGTAATGGCTAGCGGGGGGACCTACGAGCAGTACTTC.

The chain combines TRBV7-2 with TRBJ1-1, with D possibly being TRBD1 (6 bases). CDR3 length: 12 amino acids. V was pared by 5 bases and J by 11 bases, with 15 bases between. Looked up from germline, CDR1 is SGHTA and CDR2 is FQGNSA. In DNA, the CDR3 is TGTGCCAGCAGCAACCCTCAGGGGATGGCTTTCTTT. Translating it yields CASSNPQGMAFF.

There are a few counts of this clone. The chain couples TRBV5-6 to TRBJ1-1, with TRBD1 matching 8 bases. Germline V gene sequence: CDR1 SGHDT, CDR2 YYEEEE. The V segment lost 4 bases and the J segment 1 base; nucleotides outside the gene matches: 3. The CDR3 covers 14 residues. CDR3: CASSVQGANTEAFF. The CDR3 region has the DNA TGTGCCAGCAGCGTGCAGGGGGCGAACACTGAAGCTTTCTTT.

The CDR3 DNA is TGTGCCAGCAGCCCTCAGGGGGCTGAAAAACTGTTTTTT. Its translation: CASSPQGAEKLFF. This chain connects TRBV7-8 to TRBJ1-4; 8 bases agree with TRBD1. The CDR3 covers 13 residues. Per the germline V gene, CDR1 is SGHVS and CDR2 is FQNEAQ. V lost 5 bases, J lost 7 bases, and 3 bases stayed unmatched.

This clone was observed once. This sequence joins TRBV7-9 and TRBJ1-2; 9 nucleotides line up with TRBD1. V dropped 2 bases and J dropped 3; count of bases not matched to a gene: 10. CDR3 length equals 17 residues. CDR1 is SEHNR, CDR2 FQNEAQ, per germline (reference sequence). The CDR3 nucleotides read TGTGCCAGCAGCTTACGGTCCTCTGGACAGGGGCACTATGGCTACACCTTC. Translated, it gives CASSLRSSGQGHYGYTF.